The clone carrying this T cell receptor beta chain was found a few times. A read error may produce the germline difference seen at one junction end. This sample stems from a study of cytomegalovirus exposure and HLA in healthy donors. Primers included in the PCR were 60 Vbeta and 13 Jbeta primers. The table came from immunoSEQ multiplex PCR; TCRdb's copy has only in-frame clones and leaves some out. The sample shows around 50,000 clones, 50% to 70% of them seen only once. In germline, CDR1 is SGHRS, CDR2 YFSETQ. This CDR3 is built from 14 residues. The sample consisted of PBMCs. This TCR was recovered from a human donor in good health. The chain is built from TRBV5-1 and TRBJ1-2, with a weak D call TRBD1 (6 bases). The CDR3 coding sequence is TGCGCCAGCAGCCCGCCCGTAGGGGGGGAGGGCTACCCCTTC. Its protein is CASSPPVGGEGYPF. The full variable domain, in which reference TRBV5-1 and TRBJ1-2 provide the parts outside the CDR3, is KAGVTQTPRYLIKTRGQQVTLSCSPISGHRSVSWYQQTPGQGLQFLFEYFSETQRNKGNFPGRFSGRQFSNSRSEMNVSTLELGDSALYLCASSPPVGGEGYPFGSGTRLTVV.